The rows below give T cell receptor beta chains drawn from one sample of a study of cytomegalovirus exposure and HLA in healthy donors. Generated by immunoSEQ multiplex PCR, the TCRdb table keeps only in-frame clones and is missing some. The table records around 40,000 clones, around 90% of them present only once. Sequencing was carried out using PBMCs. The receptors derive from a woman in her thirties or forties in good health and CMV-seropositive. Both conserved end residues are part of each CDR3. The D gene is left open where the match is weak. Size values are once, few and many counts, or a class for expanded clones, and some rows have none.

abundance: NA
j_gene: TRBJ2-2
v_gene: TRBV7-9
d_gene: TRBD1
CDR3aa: CASSGDRGLDTGELFF
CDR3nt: TGTGCCAGCAGTGGAGACAGGGGGCTTGACACCGGGGAGCTGTTTTTT

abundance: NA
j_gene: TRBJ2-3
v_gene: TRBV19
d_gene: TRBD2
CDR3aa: CASSIGMGTGGGTQYF
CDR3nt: TGTGCCAGTAGTATAGGAATGGGTACGGGAGGGGGTACGCAGTATTTT

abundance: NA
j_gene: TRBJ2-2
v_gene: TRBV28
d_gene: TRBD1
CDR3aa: CASSSQGQLTGELFF
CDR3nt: TGTGCCAGCAGCAGCCAGGGACAGCTTACCGGGGAGCTGTTTTTT

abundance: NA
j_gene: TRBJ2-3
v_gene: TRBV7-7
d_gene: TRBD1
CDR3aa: CASSRQGHNRGTDTQYF
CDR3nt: TGTGCTAGCAGCCGACAGGGACATAACCGTGGCACAGATACGCAGTATTTT

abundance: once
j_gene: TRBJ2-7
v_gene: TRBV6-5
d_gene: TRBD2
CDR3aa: CASSYSVGSGNQQYF
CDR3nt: TGTGCCAGCAGTTACTCTGTGGGTAGCGGGAATCAGCAGTACTTC

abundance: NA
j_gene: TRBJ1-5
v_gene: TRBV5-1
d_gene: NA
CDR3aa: CASSFSTGNNQPQHF
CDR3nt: TGCGCCAGCAGCTTTTCCACAGGAAACAATCAGCCCCAGCATTTT

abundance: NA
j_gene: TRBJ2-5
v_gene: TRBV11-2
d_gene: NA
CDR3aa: CASSPSFSETQYF
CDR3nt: TGTGCCAGCAGCCCCTCCTTTTCTGAGACCCAGTACTTC

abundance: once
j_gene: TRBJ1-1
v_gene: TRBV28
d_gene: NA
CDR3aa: CATVKGVSEAFF
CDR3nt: TGTGCCACCGTCAAGGGGGTCTCTGAAGCTTTCTTT

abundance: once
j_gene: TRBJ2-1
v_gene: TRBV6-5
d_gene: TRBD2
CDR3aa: CASSPAGVSEQFF
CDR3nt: TGTGCCAGCAGTCCCGCGGGAGTCTCTGAGCAGTTCTTC

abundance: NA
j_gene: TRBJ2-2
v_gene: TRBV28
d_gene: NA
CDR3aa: CASSPLSMAGELFF
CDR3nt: TGTGCCAGCAGTCCCCTATCGATGGCCGGGGAGCTGTTTTTT

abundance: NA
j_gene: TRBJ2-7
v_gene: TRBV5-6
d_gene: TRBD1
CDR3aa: CASSQTGDVKVYEQYF
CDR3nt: TGTGCCAGCAGCCAGACAGGGGACGTTAAGGTCTACGAGCAGTACTTC

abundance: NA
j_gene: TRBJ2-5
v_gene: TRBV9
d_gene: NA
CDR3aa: CASSVFGGQETQYF
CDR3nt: TGTGCCAGCAGCGTGTTCGGCGGACAAGAGACCCAGTACTTC

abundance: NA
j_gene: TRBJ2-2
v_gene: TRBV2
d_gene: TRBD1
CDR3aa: CASSEDRGSSRTGELFF
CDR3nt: TGTGCCAGCAGTGAGGACAGGGGCTCTTCGAGGACCGGGGAGCTGTTTTTT

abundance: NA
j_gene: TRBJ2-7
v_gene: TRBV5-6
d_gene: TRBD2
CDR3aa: CASSLGLASYEQYF
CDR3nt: TGTGCCAGCAGCCTGGGACTAGCCTCCTACGAGCAGTACTTC

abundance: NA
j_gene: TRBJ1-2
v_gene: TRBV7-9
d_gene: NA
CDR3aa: CSSNKDRRSNYGYTF
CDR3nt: TGTTCCAGCAACAAAGACAGGCGCTCTAACTATGGCTACACCTTC

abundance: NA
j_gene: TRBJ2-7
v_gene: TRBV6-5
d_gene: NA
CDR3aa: CASSETGEQYF
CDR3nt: TGTGCCAGCAGTGAAACTGGCGAGCAGTACTTC

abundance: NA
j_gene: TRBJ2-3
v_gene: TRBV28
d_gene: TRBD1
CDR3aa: CAGGDRVTDTQYF
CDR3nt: TGTGCCGGGGGGGACAGGGTAACAGATACGCAGTATTTT

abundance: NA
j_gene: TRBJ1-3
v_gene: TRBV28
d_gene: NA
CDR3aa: CASSRQLSGNTIYF
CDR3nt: TGTGCCAGCAGCCGACAGCTCTCTGGAAACACCATATATTTT

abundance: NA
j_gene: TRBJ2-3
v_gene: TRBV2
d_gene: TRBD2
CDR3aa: CASSEREGRTDTQYF
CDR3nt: TGTGCCAGCAGTGAACGGGAGGGGCGCACAGATACGCAGTATTTT

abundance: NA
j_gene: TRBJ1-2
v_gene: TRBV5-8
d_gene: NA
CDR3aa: CASSARGTNYGYTF
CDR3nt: TGTGCCAGCAGCGCGAGGGGGACTAACTATGGCTACACCTTC

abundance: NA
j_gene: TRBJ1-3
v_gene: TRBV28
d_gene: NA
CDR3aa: CASSLTGYSGNTIYF
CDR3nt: TGTGCCAGCAGTTTAACAGGGTATTCTGGAAACACCATATATTTT

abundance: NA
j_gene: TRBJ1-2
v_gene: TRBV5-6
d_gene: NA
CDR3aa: CASSPTRVDYGYTF
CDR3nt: TGTGCCAGCAGCCCGACCAGGGTTGACTATGGCTACACCTTC

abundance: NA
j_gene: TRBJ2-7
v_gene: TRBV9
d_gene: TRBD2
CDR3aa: CASSPRTSGAYEQYF
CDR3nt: TGTGCCAGCAGCCCTCGGACTAGCGGGGCTTACGAGCAGTACTTC

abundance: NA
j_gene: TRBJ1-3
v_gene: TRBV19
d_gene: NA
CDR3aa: CASSIDRSSGNTIYF
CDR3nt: TGTGCCAGTAGTATAGACAGAAGCTCTGGAAACACCATATATTTT

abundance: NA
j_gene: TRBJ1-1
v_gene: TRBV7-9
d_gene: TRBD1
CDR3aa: CASSSRQGGTEAFF
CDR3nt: TGTGCCAGCAGCTCGAGACAGGGAGGCACTGAAGCTTTCTTT

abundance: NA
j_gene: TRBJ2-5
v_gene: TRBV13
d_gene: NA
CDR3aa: CASSLRGRETQYF
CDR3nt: TGTGCCAGCAGCTTGCGAGGAAGGGAGACCCAGTACTTC

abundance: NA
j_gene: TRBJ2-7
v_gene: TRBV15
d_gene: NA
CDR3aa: CATTGADLYEQYF
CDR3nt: TGTGCCACCACAGGGGCCGACCTCTACGAGCAGTACTTC

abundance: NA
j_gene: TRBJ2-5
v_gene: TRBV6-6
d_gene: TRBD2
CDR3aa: CASRKRGLESLETQYF
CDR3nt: TGTGCCAGCCGCAAACGGGGACTAGAGAGTTTGGAGACCCAGTACTTC

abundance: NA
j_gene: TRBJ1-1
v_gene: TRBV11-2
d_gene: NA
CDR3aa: CASSLTGRTEAFF
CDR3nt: TGTGCCAGCAGCTTGACAGGCAGGACTGAAGCTTTCTTT

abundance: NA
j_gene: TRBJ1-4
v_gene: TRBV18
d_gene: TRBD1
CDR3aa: CASSPRATGRVEKLFF
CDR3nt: TGTGCCAGCTCACCAAGGGCGACAGGGCGGGTTGAAAAACTGTTTTTT

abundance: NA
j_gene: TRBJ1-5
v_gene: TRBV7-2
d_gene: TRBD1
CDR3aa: CASSLGGQVHQPQHF
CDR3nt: TGTGCCAGCAGCTTAGGCGGACAGGTTCATCAGCCCCAGCATTTT

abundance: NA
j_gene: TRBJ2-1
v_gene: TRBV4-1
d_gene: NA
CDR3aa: CASSQDNGGLYNEQFF
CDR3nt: TGCGCCAGCAGCCAAGATAACGGAGGCTTATACAATGAGCAGTTCTTC

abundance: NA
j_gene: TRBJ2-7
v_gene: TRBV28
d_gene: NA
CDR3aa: CASIKSYEQYF
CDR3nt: TGTGCCAGTATAAAATCCTACGAGCAGTACTTC

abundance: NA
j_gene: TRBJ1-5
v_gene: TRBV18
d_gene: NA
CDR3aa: CASSPGAGNQPQHF
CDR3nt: TGTGCCAGCTCACCGGGGGCAGGGAATCAGCCCCAGCATTTT

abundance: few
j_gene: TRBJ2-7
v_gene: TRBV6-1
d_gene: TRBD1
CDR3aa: CASSEGTGSYEQYF
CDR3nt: TGTGCCAGCAGTGAAGGGACAGGATCCTACGAGCAGTACTTC

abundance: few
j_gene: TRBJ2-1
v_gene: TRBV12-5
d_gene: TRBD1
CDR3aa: CASGLDTGTGYNEQFF
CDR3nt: TGTGCTAGTGGTTTAGATACCGGGACAGGCTACAATGAGCAGTTCTTC

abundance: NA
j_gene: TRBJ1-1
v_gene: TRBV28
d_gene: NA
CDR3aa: CASSFGGGSPEAFF
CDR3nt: TGTGCCAGCAGTTTCGGGGGTGGGAGCCCTGAAGCTTTCTTT

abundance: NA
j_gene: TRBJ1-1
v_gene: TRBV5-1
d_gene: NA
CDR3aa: CASSETGRRGTEAFF
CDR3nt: TGCGCCAGCAGCGAAACGGGACGGCGGGGGACTGAAGCTTTCTTT

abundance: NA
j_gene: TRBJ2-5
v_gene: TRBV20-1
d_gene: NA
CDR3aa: CSARTAVEGYF
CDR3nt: TGCAGTGCTAGGACCGCAGTGGAGGGTTACTTC

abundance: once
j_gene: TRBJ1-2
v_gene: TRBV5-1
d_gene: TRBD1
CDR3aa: CASSSTGTGIFHGYTF
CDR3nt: TGCGCCAGCAGCTCAACCGGGACAGGAATCTTCCATGGCTACACCTTC

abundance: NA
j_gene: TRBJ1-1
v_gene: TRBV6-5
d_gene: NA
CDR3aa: CASSYPRSEAFF
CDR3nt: TGTGCCAGCAGTTACCCTAGGTCTGAAGCTTTCTTT

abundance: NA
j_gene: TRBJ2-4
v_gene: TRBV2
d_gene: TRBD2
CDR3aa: CASSGRLAGPNIQYF
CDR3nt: TGTGCCAGCAGTGGACGTCTAGCGGGTCCAAACATTCAGTACTTC

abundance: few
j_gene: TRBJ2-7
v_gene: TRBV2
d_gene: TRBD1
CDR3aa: CASLGTGGYEQYF
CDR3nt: TGTGCCAGCTTGGGGACAGGGGGGTACGAGCAGTACTTC

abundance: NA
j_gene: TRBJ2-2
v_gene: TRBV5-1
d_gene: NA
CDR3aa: CASSLEGSRTGELFF
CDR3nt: TGCGCCAGCAGCTTGGAGGGGTCCCGAACCGGGGAGCTGTTTTTT

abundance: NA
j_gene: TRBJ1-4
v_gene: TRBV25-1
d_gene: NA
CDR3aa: CASSEPRSIGPTNEKLFF
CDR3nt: TGTGCCAGCAGTGAACCAAGGAGTATTGGCCCAACTAATGAAAAACTGTTTTTT

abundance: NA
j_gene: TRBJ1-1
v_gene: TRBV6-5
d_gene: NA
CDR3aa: CASSYSDIVNTEAFF
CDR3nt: TGTGCCAGCAGTTACTCTGACATCGTGAACACTGAAGCTTTCTTT

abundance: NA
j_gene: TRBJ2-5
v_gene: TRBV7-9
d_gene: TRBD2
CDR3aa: CASSHLLTSGGAAETQYF
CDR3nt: TGTGCCAGCAGCCATCTCTTGACTAGCGGGGGGGCGGCAGAGACCCAGTACTTC

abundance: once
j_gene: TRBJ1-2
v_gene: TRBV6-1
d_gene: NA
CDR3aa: CASTTQTGGYTF
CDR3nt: TGTGCCAGCACCACGCAAACGGGAGGCTACACCTTC

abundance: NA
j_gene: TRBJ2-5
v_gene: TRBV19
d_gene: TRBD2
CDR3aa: CASSIGLAGLRETQYF
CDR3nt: TGTGCCAGTAGTATTGGGCTAGCGGGATTGAGAGAGACCCAGTACTTC

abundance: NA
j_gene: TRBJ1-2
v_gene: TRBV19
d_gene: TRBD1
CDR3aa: CASSPDRGRGGYTF
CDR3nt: TGTGCCAGTAGTCCCGACAGGGGGCGAGGGGGCTACACCTTC